Listed below are T cell receptor beta chains from one sample, sequenced in a study of low-dose radiotherapy and immunotherapy resistance in tumors. TCRdb recomputed calls from the reads with MiXCR, one row per CDR3 protein. The table has approximately 100,000 distinct CDR3 sequences, about a fifth seen once. Sample: PBMCs, taken after low-dose radiotherapy plus immunotherapy. The receptors were gathered from a male donor with prostate cancer. CDR3s include the opening cysteine and the closing phenylalanine or tryptophan. Fields, in order: clone size, D gene, J gene, V gene, CDR3 DNA, CDR3 protein. A D gene is named only where the DNA matches it firmly. The size of a clone is reported for some rows only, either as once, few or many, or as a class for expanded clones.

. . TRBJ2-6 TRBV28 TGTGCCAGCAGTTTCAATCCGTACCGAAACTCTGGGGCCAACGTCCTGACTTTC CASSFNPYRNSGANVLTF
many . TRBJ2-5 TRBV29-1 TGCAGCGTTCCAGGGAAGGCCCAAGAGACCCAGTACTTC CSVPGKAQETQYF
many TRBD2 TRBJ2-3 TRBV6-1 TGTGCCAGCAGTGACCGACTAGCCCTTTTTAGTACGCAGTATTTT CASSDRLALFSTQYF
many . TRBJ1-6 TRBV2 TGTGCCAGCAGGGACACCATCAATAATTCACCCCTCCACTTT CASRDTINNSPLHF
many . TRBJ2-7 TRBV10-3 TGTGCCATCACGAGCGGGCAGAACTCCTACGAGCAGTACTTC CAITSGQNSYEQYF
many TRBD1 TRBJ2-7 TRBV20-1 TGCAGTGCTAGGGACCCTCAGGGGGCACTCCCCGGGGAGCAGTACTTC CSARDPQGALPGEQYF
. TRBD1 TRBJ1-1 TRBV5-1 TGCGCCAGCGGCCTAGGACAGGGCCCTGAAGCTTTCTTT CASGLGQGPEAFF
few TRBD1 TRBJ2-3 TRBV5-1 TGCGCCAGCAGCTTACAGGGGGGTACGCAGTATTTT CASSLQGGTQYF
many . TRBJ2-2 TRBV7-6 TGTGCCAGCAGAGCCGGAATAGGGAACACCGGGGAGCTGTTTTTT CASRAGIGNTGELFF
many . TRBJ1-2 TRBV29-1 TGCAGCGTTGACGGGGGATATGTGGGCTACACCTTC CSVDGGYVGYTF
. . TRBJ1-1 TRBV5-4 TGTGCCAGCAGCATCGATCCCGGGACCTTGAACACTGAAGCTTTCTTT CASSIDPGTLNTEAFF
many . TRBJ2-5 TRBV6-5 TGTGCCAGCACCCAGACTAGTTTTGAGGAGACCCAGTACTTC CASTQTSFEETQYF
many . TRBJ1-3 TRBV7-9 TGTGCCAGCAGCTCGGACCCACCGGGAAACACCATATATTTT CASSSDPPGNTIYF
many . TRBJ2-7 TRBV11-1 TGTGCCAGCAGCTTCAGGGGAGGACAAATACGAGGCGAGCAGTACTTC CASSFRGGQIRGEQYF
many . TRBJ1-2 TRBV12-3/TRBV12-4 TGTGCCAGCAGTTTACGGACACTATCACTAGGCCCCTACACCTTC CASSLRTLSLGPYTF
. . TRBJ2-7 TRBV4-2 TGTGCCAGCAGCCAAGACCGGAACCCAACCTACGAGCAGTACTTC CASSQDRNPTYEQYF
few TRBD2 TRBJ2-5 TRBV5-1 TGCGCCAGCAGCTTGGATTTAGCGGGGGTGCAAGAGACCCAGTACTTC CASSLDLAGVQETQYF
many . TRBJ1-2 TRBV20-1 TGCAGTGCTAGAGGTTGGGGTCCCTATGGCTACACCTTC CSARGWGPYGYTF
. TRBD2 TRBJ2-1 TRBV7-9 TGTGCCAGCAGCTTCCGGCTAGCGGGGGACAATGAGCAGTTCTTC CASSFRLAGDNEQFF
. . TRBJ1-4 TRBV6-2/TRBV6-3 TGCGCCAGCAGGGATCCCGTCAATGAAAAACTGTTTTTT CASRDPVNEKLFF
. . TRBJ2-1 TRBV7-8 TGTGCCAGCACTCTTACTACTGGCGAAGCCTACAATGAGCAGTTCTTC CASTLTTGEAYNEQFF
many TRBD2 TRBJ2-3 TRBV12-5 TGTGCTAGTGGTTTGGAGATACTAGCGGGGGGGCACACAGATACGCAGTATTTT CASGLEILAGGHTDTQYF
many . TRBJ2-3 TRBV14 TGTGCCAGCAGCCAACCGGGGGTGGATACGCAGTATTTT CASSQPGVDTQYF
. . TRBJ2-3 TRBV10-3 TGTGCCATCACCGGAGAGAGGTCGACAGATACGCAGTATTTT CAITGERSTDTQYF
many TRBD1 TRBJ1-1 TRBV11-2 TGTGCCAGCAGCTACCGGGACAGAAACACTGAAGCTTTCTTT CASSYRDRNTEAFF
. . TRBJ2-7 TRBV12-3/TRBV12-4 TGTGCCAGCAGTTTGAACGGGGCGAACACCTACGAGCAGTACTTC CASSLNGANTYEQYF
. . TRBJ2-5 TRBV9 TGTGCCAGCAGCGTATCGGCGGGGCGGGCAGAGACCCAGTACTTC CASSVSAGRAETQYF
many . TRBJ2-3 TRBV5-1 TGCGCCAGCAGCCGATCAGTATCGGGACGGAGGGGGACAGATACGCAGTATTTT CASSRSVSGRRGTDTQYF
many . TRBJ2-1 TRBV2 TGTGCCAGCACTTCCGGGACAACAAACAATGAGCAGTTCTTC CASTSGTTNNEQFF
. . TRBJ2-2 TRBV23-1 . CASSQFCGNRSTNTGELFFF
. . TRBJ1-3 TRBV2 TGTGCCAGCAGGGGGGACGGACCCAGGTCTGGAAACACCATATATTTT CASRGDGPRSGNTIYF
. . TRBJ2-5 TRBV6-2/TRBV6-3 TGTGCCAGCCATAAAGGGGCCCAAGAGACCCAGTACTTC CASHKGAQETQYF
. TRBD1 TRBJ1-1 TRBV12-5 TGTGCTAGTGGCTCCCCTAATCAGGGGGTGGCTGAAGCTTTCTTT CASGSPNQGVAEAFF
many . TRBJ2-7 TRBV12-3/TRBV12-4 TGTGCCAGCAGTTTGGGGGTCTCTGGCTCCTACGAGCAGTACTTC CASSLGVSGSYEQYF
many TRBD2 TRBJ2-2 TRBV6-1 TGTGCCAGCAGGGGACTAGCGCCGAACACCGGGGAGCTGTTTTTT CASRGLAPNTGELFF
many TRBD1 TRBJ1-4 TRBV20-1 TGCAGTGCTATACAGGGGTGGGCAACTAATGAAAAACTGTTTTTT CSAIQGWATNEKLFF
many TRBD1 TRBJ1-5 TRBV19 TGTGCCAGTAGTATACAGGGGACAGGTACCAATCAGCCCCAGCATTTT CASSIQGTGTNQPQHF
. TRBD1 TRBJ2-7 TRBV5-1 TGCGCCAGCGGGGGACAGGCGGGGACGAGCGAGCAGTACTTC CASGGQAGTSEQYF
many TRBD1 TRBJ1-2 TRBV2 TGTGCCAGCAGTGACGGACAGGGTCCCTATGGCTACACCTTC CASSDGQGPYGYTF
many . TRBJ2-3 TRBV19 TGTGCCAGTACAGGGCTGAGGACAGATACGCAGTATTTT CASTGLRTDTQYF
many . TRBJ2-1 TRBV7-3 TGTGCCAGCAGCTTAAGTGGGGGAAGTCGGAATGAGCAGTTCTTC CASSLSGGSRNEQFF
many TRBD2 TRBJ2-3 TRBV5-1 TGCGCCAGCAGCTTAAGGGGAACTAGCGGTGACACAGATACGCAGTATTTT CASSLRGTSGDTDTQYF
many . TRBJ2-7 TRBV10-3 TGTGCCATCAGTCAACAGGGCCCCTACGAGCAGTACTTC CAISQQGPYEQYF
many . TRBJ2-5 TRBV20-1 TGCAGTGCTGCCGTCGGAGAAGAGACCCAGTACTTC CSAAVGEETQYF
many . TRBJ2-1 TRBV5-1 TGCGCCAGCAGCCCCGGGACTCCAAACTCCTACAATGAGCAGTTCTTC CASSPGTPNSYNEQFF
few TRBD1 TRBJ1-2 TRBV7-2 TGTGCCAGCAGCGCGGACAGGGGGAGATATGGCTACACCTTC CASSADRGRYGYTF
few . TRBJ2-7 TRBV9 TGTGCCAGCAGCGTAGCGCCAGACTCCAACGAGCAGTACTTC CASSVAPDSNEQYF
many . TRBJ2-7 TRBV12-5 TGTGCTAGTGGTTTGGGGACCGGGGGCTTTTACGAGCAGTACTTC CASGLGTGGFYEQYF
many TRBD1 TRBJ1-2 TRBV7-9 TGTGCCAGCAGTTCAAAAACAGGGGGCGCGGTCAATGGCTACACCTTC CASSSKTGGAVNGYTF
many TRBD2 TRBJ2-1 TRBV20-1 TGCAGTGCTAGAGCAATCCTTAGCGGGGGGGTGGCCCATGAGCAGTTCTTC CSARAILSGGVAHEQFF
many . TRBJ2-7 TRBV11-2 TGTGCCAGCAGCTTAGGGGGCTACTCCTACGAGCAGTACTTC CASSLGGYSYEQYF
many TRBD2 TRBJ2-7 TRBV20-1 TGCAGTGCTGCCGCACTAGCGGGGGGCTACGAGCAGTACTTC CSAAALAGGYEQYF
many TRBD2 TRBJ2-3 TRBV19 TGTGCCAGTAGGAGTAGCGGGGACACAGATACGCAGTATTTT CASRSSGDTDTQYF